The 17 T cell receptor beta chains given below trace back to one sample, sequenced in a study of T cell responses to AZD1222 COVID-19 vaccine. Using immunoSEQ multiplex PCR, the repertoire was profiled, and TCRdb retains in-frame clones only, with some absent. In the table there are some 110,000 clones, around 85% of which are singletons. The starting material was peripheral blood, obtained on day 0 of MenACWY control vaccination. These receptors were collected from an adult in good health.

The CDR3 reads CASRDDRVETQYF. CDR3 in DNA: TGTGCCAGCAGAGATGACAGGGTTGAGACCCAGTACTTC. The rearrangement uses TRBV6-5 and TRBJ2-5; TRBD1 matches 7 bases. With V trimmed by 6 bases and J by 5 bases, 6 bases remained unmatched. The V gene's germline CDR1 is MNHEY and CDR2 SVGAGI. The CDR3 contains 13 residues.

The chain combines TRBV10-3 with TRBJ1-2; 8 bases are shared with TRBD1. The V gene end was trimmed by 3 bases and the J gene end by 6 bases; junction bases not matched to a gene: 6. The germline V gene encodes CDR1 ENHRY and CDR2 SYGVKD. The CDR3 is 14 residues long. The CDR3 sequence is CAISERDRSDGYTF. CDR3 in DNA: TGTGCCATCAGTGAAAGGGACAGGTCTGATGGCTACACCTTC.

This clone has only a few counts. The chain employs TRBV18 and TRBJ2-5, with D possibly matching TRBD1 (6 bases). The germline V and J ends were trimmed by 3 bases and 4 bases, with 15 bases remaining between them. Germline CDR1 KGHSH, CDR2 LQKENI. The CDR3 sequence is 15 residues long. The CDR3 region has the DNA TGTGCCAGCTCACCCCCGGGACAAGGGGGAGAGACCCAGTACTTC. It yields the protein CASSPPGQGGETQYF.

This chain connects TRBV2 to TRBJ1-3; D ambiguous. This CDR3 is built from 13 residues. Trimming left V 3 bases short and J 2 bases short, with 5 bases between. Germline V CDR1 and CDR2: SNHLY, FYNNEI. In nucleotides, the CDR3 is TGTGCCAGCAGTGACTGGGCTGGAAACACCATATATTTT. Encoded protein: CASSDWAGNTIYF.

This sequence joins TRBV6-5 and TRBJ1-5, with no clear D. This CDR3 is 15 amino acids long. Trimming shortened V by 5 bases and J by 4 bases, and 15 bases separated the two germline ends. Germline lookup yields CDR1 MNHEY and CDR2 SVGAGI. CDR3 in DNA: TGTGCCAGCAGTATTGGCAGGCCAGCTAATCAGCCCCAGCATTTT. Its translation is CASSIGRPANQPQHF.

Only one count was recorded for this clone. This chain links TRBV18 with TRBJ2-5, with a possible D match to TRBD2 (6 bases). V lost 3 bases and J 9 bases, leaving 23 bases between the germline ends. Germline CDR1 reads KGHSH; CDR2 reads LQKENI. CDR3 length: 16 amino acids. The DNA for the CDR3 is TGTGCCAGCTCACCCTCCGCAGCCGGGGGTGGTACGGCCCAGTACTTC. Translated: CASSPSAAGGGTAQYF.

The chain is built from TRBV18 and TRBJ1-2; D is undetermined. The V end was cut by 2 bases, the J end by 7 bases, with 11 bases between. This CDR3 spans 13 amino acids. Germline-derived CDR1 and CDR2 are KGHSH and LQKENI. The CDR3 region is CASSPLSLGGYTF. As DNA, the CDR3 is TGTGCCAGCTCACCATTGTCACTCGGTGGCTACACCTTC.

Only one count was recorded for this clone. V and J are TRBV19 and TRBJ1-2; 9 positions match TRBD1. The CDR3 runs 14 residues. The V gene's germline CDR1 is LNHDA and CDR2 SQIVND (reference sequence). V dropped 3 bases and J dropped 7; count of bases not matched to a gene: 6. CDR3 sequence reads: CASSMSGQGGGYTF. CDR3 DNA sequence: TGTGCCAGTAGTATGTCGGGACAGGGTGGTGGCTACACCTTC. The full variable domain, completed using reference TRBV19 and TRBJ1-2, is DGGITQSPKYLFRKEGQNVTLSCEQNLNHDAMYWYRQDPGQGLRLIYYSQIVNDFQKGDIAEGYSVSREKKESFPLTVTSAQKNPTAFYLCASSMSGQGGGYTFGSGTRLTVV.

The chain recombines TRBV3-1 (or the pseudogene TRBV3-2) with TRBJ1-3; D is undetermined. The CDR3 contains 15 residues. V was trimmed by 3 bases and J by 0 bases, leaving 9 bases between them. In germline, CDR1 is LGHDT, CDR2 YNNKEL (reference sequence). CDR3 DNA sequence: TGTGCCAGCAGCCATGACTTGAACTCTGGAAACACCATATATTTT. The encoded protein is CASSHDLNSGNTIYF.

The chain recombines TRBV7-9 with TRBJ2-1; D is undetermined. With 6 bases removed from V and 8 bases from J, the gap between germline ends came to 20 bases. The CDR3 has 15 residues. The germline CDR1 and CDR2 sequences are SEHNR and FQNEAQ (reference sequence). The CDR3 DNA reads TGTGCCAGCAGTAACCGACTGGATCCCCAGGATGAGCAGTTCTTC. This codes for CASSNRLDPQDEQFF.

The gene calls are TRBV6-2 or TRBV6-3 and TRBJ2-3; the D is unclear. Germline V gene lookup returns CDR1 MNHEY and CDR2 SVGEGT. CDR3 length equals 13 residues. The germline V and J ends were trimmed by 5 bases and 0 bases, with 6 bases remaining between them. For the CDR3, the DNA is TGTGCCAGCAGTGCCAGGAGCACAGATACGCAGTATTTT. Residues: CASSARSTDTQYF.

This chain joins TRBV29-1 and TRBJ1-3, with D unclear. Germline assignment: CDR1 SQVTM and CDR2 ANQGSEA. The CDR3 has 14 amino acids. V shed 5 bases and J shed 0 bases, with 11 bases lying between them. The CDR3 nucleotides are TGCAGCGTTTCCCCCATGTCCTCTGGAAACACCATATATTTT. The encoded protein is CSVSPMSSGNTIYF.

V gene TRBV27 combines with J gene TRBJ1-4; no clear D gene. V was clipped by 6 bases and J by 4 bases, with 12 bases between them. CDR1 and CDR2 from the germline V gene are MNHEY and SMNVEV (reference sequence). The CDR3 extends over 14 amino acids. The CDR3 here is CASSRRTINEKLFF. The CDR3 DNA reads as TGTGCCAGCAGCCGCAGAACTATTAATGAAAAACTGTTTTTT.

This chain uses TRBV5-1 with TRBJ1-4; 11 positions agree with TRBD1. The CDR3 has 15 residues. The V and J ends lost 0 bases and 8 bases, in that order; junction bases with no gene match: 3. Germline CDR1 is SGHRS and CDR2 is YFSETQ. The CDR3 DNA sequence: TGCGCCAGCAGCTTGGCTAGGACAGGGGGCGAAAAACTGTTTTTT. Its translation is CASSLARTGGEKLFF.

The V and J genes are TRBV5-4 and TRBJ2-1; the D gene is possibly TRBD2 (7 bases). The V end was cut by 4 bases, the J end by 7 bases, with 18 bases between. The CDR3 loop spans 15 amino acids. The germline CDR1 and CDR2 sequences are SGHNT and YYREEE (reference sequence). CDR3 residues: CASSPGGAAGNEQFF. As DNA, the CDR3 is TGTGCCAGCAGCCCTGGGGGGGCCGCGGGAAATGAGCAGTTCTTC.

The rearrangement links TRBV5-1 to TRBJ1-2; D is undetermined. Between the trimmed V and J ends, which lost 4 bases and 8 bases, there was a span of 21 bases. The germline CDR1 and CDR2 sequences are SGHRS and YFSETQ. The length of the CDR3 is 15 residues. The CDR3 DNA reads as TGCGCCAGCAGCGTGGGGATGGGCAGCAGTATAGGCTACACCTTC. Encoded protein: CASSVGMGSSIGYTF.

This chain joins TRBV25-1 and TRBJ1-2, with a possible D match to TRBD1 (5 bases). Looked up from germline, CDR1 is MGHDK and CDR2 is SYGVNS. V was shortened by 3 bases and J by 6 bases, with 14 bases between the two germline ends. This CDR3 is 14 amino acids long. The CDR3 loop reads CASSDQGTVHGYTF. CDR3 nucleotide sequence: TGTGCCAGCAGTGACCAGGGAACAGTGCATGGCTACACCTTC.